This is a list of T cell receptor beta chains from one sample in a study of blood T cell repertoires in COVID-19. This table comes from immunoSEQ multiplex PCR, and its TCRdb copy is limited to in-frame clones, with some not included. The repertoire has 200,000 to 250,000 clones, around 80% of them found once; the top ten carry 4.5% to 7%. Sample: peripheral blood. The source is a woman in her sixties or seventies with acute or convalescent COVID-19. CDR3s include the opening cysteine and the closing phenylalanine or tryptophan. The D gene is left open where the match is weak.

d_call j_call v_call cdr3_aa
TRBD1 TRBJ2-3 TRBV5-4 CASSRDRDTDTQYF
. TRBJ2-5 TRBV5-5 CASEAADRTVQETQYF
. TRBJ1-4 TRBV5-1 CASSIQWEKPNEKLFF
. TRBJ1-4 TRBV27 CASSSGDQNEKLFF
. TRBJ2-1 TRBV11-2 CASSLDRFRTNYNEQFF
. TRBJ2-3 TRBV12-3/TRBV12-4 CASRIPADDTQYF
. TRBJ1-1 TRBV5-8 CASSLNRDTEAFF
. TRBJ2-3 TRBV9 CASSVAASTDTQYF
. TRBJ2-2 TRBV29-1 CSVVLLSERNTGELFF
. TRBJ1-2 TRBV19 CASTRDTKVYGYTF
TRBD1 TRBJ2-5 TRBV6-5 CASSRRDRGETQYF
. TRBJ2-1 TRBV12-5 CASGLDLSGVGQFF
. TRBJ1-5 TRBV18 CASSSVAGDKPQHF
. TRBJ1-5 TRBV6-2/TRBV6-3 CASRPPLIGPQHF
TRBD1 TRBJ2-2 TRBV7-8 CASSEGTGEVGELFF
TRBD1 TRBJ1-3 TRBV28 CASSRIRDRGNTIYF
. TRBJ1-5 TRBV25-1 CASSDEGLHQPQHF
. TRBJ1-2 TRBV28 CASSQGAYGYTF
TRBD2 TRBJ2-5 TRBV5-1 CASSETGVAGGPEETQYF
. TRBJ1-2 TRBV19 CATQTGTNYGYTF
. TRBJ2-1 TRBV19 CASGQGSYNEQFF
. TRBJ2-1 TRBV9 CASSVVTGEDNEQFF
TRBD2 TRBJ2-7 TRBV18 CASSPFGAGGPVYEQYF
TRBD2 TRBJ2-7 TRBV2 CASSEGLAGDAQYF
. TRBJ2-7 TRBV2 CASGGAGTPSSYEQYF
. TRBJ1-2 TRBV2 CASSVAAGYTF
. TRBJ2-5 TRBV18 CASSPLIAQEEETQYF
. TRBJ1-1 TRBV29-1 CSVHPGGTEAFF
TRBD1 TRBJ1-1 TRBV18 CASSRRTGEGNTEAFF
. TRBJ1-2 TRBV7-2 CASSLAVGVGAPYGYTF
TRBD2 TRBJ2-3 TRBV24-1 CATSDPKTSGGTDTQYF
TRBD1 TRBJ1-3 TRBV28 CASSDRGSSGNTIYF
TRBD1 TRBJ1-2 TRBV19 CASSPGQSPRGYTF
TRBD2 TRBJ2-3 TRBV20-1 CSASGGEGRGDTQYF
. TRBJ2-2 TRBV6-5 CASSSETGELFF
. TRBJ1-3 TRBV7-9 CASSLAYSSGNTIYF
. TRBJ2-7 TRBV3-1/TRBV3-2 CASSQRASFSSYEQYF
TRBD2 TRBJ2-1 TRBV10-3 CASKGPSGSFNEQFF
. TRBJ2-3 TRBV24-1 CATSGVPTDTQYF
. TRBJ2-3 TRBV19 CASSIQGSTDTQYF
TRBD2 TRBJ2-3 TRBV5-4 CASSSRLGLAGGSDTQYF
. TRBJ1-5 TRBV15 CATSRDDGIAQPQHF
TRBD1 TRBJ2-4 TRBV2 CASSDWDRGRIQYF
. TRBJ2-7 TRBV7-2 CASERQDAVEQYF
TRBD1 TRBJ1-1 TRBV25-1 CASSGPRDRITLNTEAFF
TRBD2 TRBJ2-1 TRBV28 CASSFGAGGSYNEQFF